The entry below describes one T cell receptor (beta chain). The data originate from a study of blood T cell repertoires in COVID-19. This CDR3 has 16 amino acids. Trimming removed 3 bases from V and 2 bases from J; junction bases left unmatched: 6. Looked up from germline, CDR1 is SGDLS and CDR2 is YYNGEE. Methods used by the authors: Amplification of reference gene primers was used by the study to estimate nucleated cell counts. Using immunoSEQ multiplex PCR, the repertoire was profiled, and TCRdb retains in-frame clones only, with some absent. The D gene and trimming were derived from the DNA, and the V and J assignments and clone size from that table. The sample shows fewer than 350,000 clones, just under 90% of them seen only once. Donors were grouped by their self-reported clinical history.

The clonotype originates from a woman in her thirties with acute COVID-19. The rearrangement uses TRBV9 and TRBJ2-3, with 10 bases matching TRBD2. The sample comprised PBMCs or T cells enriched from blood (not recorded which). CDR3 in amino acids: CASSAGLAENTDTQYF. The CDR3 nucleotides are TGTGCCAGCAGCGCAGGACTAGCGGAAAACACAGATACGCAGTATTTT.